The 20 T cell receptor beta chains given below trace back to one sample, sequenced in a study of T cells after yellow fever vaccination. Via MiXCR, TCRdb re-called the 5' RACE reads, giving one row per CDR3 protein. The table lists 300,000 to 350,000 distinct CDR3 sequences, 3.5% to 4.5% of them singletons. Sequencing was performed on PBMCs, taken 15 days after the yellow fever booster vaccination. The receptors were sampled from a man aged 18 to 30 who received the YFV17D yellow fever vaccine.

The chain links TRBV19 to TRBJ2-7; D tentatively fits TRBD1 or TRBD2 (5 bases each). CDR3 size: 15 residues. Looked up from germline, CDR1 is LNHDA and CDR2 is SQIVND (reference sequence). Trimming cost V 9 bases and J 4 bases, with 22 bases left between them. CDR3 sequence (DNA): TGTGCCAGCAAAGTAGGAACTTCCGAGGGGTACGAGCAGTACTTC. Its translation is CASKVGTSEGYEQYF.

There are a few counts of this clonotype. The rearrangement uses TRBV5-1 and TRBJ2-1; 7 nucleotides agree with TRBD2. J was trimmed by 2 bases and V by 0 bases; bases with no gene match: 2. CDR1 is SGHRS, CDR2 YFSETQ, per germline. The CDR3 has 15 residues. CDR3 loop: CASSLAGRAYNEQFF. CDR3 DNA sequence: TGCGCCAGCAGCTTGGCAGGGAGGGCCTACAATGAGCAGTTCTTC. Full variable domain (outside the CDR3, taken from reference TRBV5-1 and TRBJ2-1): KAGVTQTPRYLIKTRGQQVTLSCSPISGHRSVSWYQQTPGQGLQFLFEYFSETQRNKGNFPGRFSGRQFSNSRSEMNVSTLELGDSALYLCASSLAGRAYNEQFFGPGTRLTVL.

This sequence joins TRBV5-1 and TRBJ2-5, with D unclear. The V end was cut by 1 base, the J end by 5 bases, with 6 bases between. This CDR3 has 12 amino acids. The germline V gene has CDR1 SGHRS and CDR2 YFSETQ. As DNA, the CDR3 is TGCGCCAGCAGCTTGTCTCTTGAGACCCAGTACTTC. This codes for CASSLSLETQYF.

This clonotype was counted ten times or more. The chain joins TRBV20-1 to TRBJ1-4; D possibly corresponds to TRBD1 (5 bases). The germline V gene has CDR1 DFQATT and CDR2 SNEGSKA (reference sequence). V gave up 0 bases and J gave up 8 bases, with 13 bases separating them. The CDR3 totals 14 residues. In DNA form, the CDR3 reads TGCAGTGCTAGAGATTCTTGGCAGGGAGAAAAACTGTTTTTT. Amino acid sequence: CSARDSWQGEKLFF.

This clonotype was recorded at least ten times. This rearrangement joins TRBV7-2 to TRBJ2-3, with D perhaps being TRBD1 or TRBD2 (6 bases each). The length of the CDR3 is 14 residues. Trimming shortened V by 5 bases and J by 6 bases, and 15 bases separated the two germline ends. Germline V gene lookup returns CDR1 SGHTA and CDR2 FQGNSA. Written as DNA, the CDR3 is TGTGCCAGCAGCCCTAGCTGGGGGGCGGATACGCAGTATTTT. This sequence encodes CASSPSWGADTQYF.

This clonotype appeared many times. The chain combines TRBV6-2 or TRBV6-3 with TRBJ1-2; no firm D call. The germline gives CDR1 MNHEY, CDR2 SVGEGT. CDR3 size: 14 residues. V was trimmed by 2 bases and J by 3 bases, leaving 10 bases between them. The CDR3 loop is CASSYPTVYYGYTF. CDR3 DNA sequence: TGTGCCAGCAGTTACCCGACCGTATACTATGGCTACACCTTC.

In its sample, this clonotype was seen a few times. The genes are TRBV10-2 and TRBJ2-5; 8 bases align to TRBD2. This CDR3 has 13 amino acids. Germline V gene sequence: CDR1 WSHSY, CDR2 SAAADI. Trimming took 1 base from V and 7 from J; bases not matched to a gene: 2. Written as DNA, the CDR3 is TGCGCCAGCAGTGAGTTGCTAGCGGGGACCCAGTACTTC. Translated, it gives CASSELLAGTQYF.

This chain uses TRBV18 with TRBJ1-1; 9 bases are a match to TRBD1. Germline V CDR1 and CDR2: KGHSH, LQKENI. The CDR3 has 13 amino acids. V trimming: 3 bases; J trimming: 13 bases; junction bases outside the gene matches: 9. The CDR3: CASSPAGTGRVFF. The CDR3 nucleotides read TGTGCCAGCTCACCTGCCGGGACAGGGCGAGTTTTCTTT.

This clonotype was counted a few times. The chain couples TRBV12-3 or TRBV12-4 to TRBJ2-7, with D possibly matching TRBD2 (6 bases). Trimming left V 4 bases short and J 4 bases short, with 14 bases between. The CDR3 is made up of 14 amino acids. Here the CDR3 DNA reads TGTGCCAGCAGTTCTCGGGACGCGGGGTACGAGCAGTACTTC. Translating it yields CASSSRDAGYEQYF.

This clonotype was recorded a few times. The chain links TRBV5-1 to TRBJ2-5; possibly TRBD1 for D (6 bases). The V end was cut by 4 bases, the J end by 2 bases, with 15 bases between. The CDR3 is made up of 15 amino acids. CDR1 and CDR2 (germline): SGHRS, YFSETQ. Written as DNA, the CDR3 is TGCGCCAGCAGCCTGAGGGGGTCCCTACAAGAGACCCAGTACTTC. It yields the protein CASSLRGSLQETQYF.

In this sample, this clonotype turned up many times. The gene calls are TRBV10-3 and TRBJ1-1; D is possibly TRBD1 (6 bases). V lost 9 bases, J lost 1 base, and 12 bases lay in between. CDR3 length: 13 amino acids. CDR1 and CDR2 from the germline V gene are ENHRY and SYGVKD. CDR3 amino acids: CAIKRGTNTEAFF. CDR3 coding DNA: TGTGCCATAAAAAGGGGGACGAACACTGAAGCTTTCTTT.

The chain couples TRBV18 to TRBJ2-5; D possibly uses TRBD1 or TRBD2 (5 bases each). The CDR3 is 12 residues long. Trimming left V 10 bases short and J 3 bases short, with 12 bases between. From germline, CDR1 is KGHSH and CDR2 LQKENI. The CDR3, as DNA: TGTGCCACCACCAGGGAGAAAGAGACCCAGTACTTC. It is translated as CATTREKETQYF. Complete variable domain (other parts from reference TRBV18 and TRBJ2-5): NAGVMQNPRHLVRRRGQEARLRCSPMKGHSHVYWYRQLPEEGLKFMVYLQKENIIDESGMPKERFSAEFPKEGPSILRIQQVVRGDSAAYFCATTREKETQYFGPGTRLLVL.

This clonotype has just a few counts. This chain links TRBV12-3 or TRBV12-4 with TRBJ1-5; D may be TRBD1 (5 bases). V was cut by 8 bases and J by 1 base, with 12 bases left in between. The CDR3 length is 14 residues. DNA for the CDR3: TGTGCCAGCGCCCGAGACAGCAGCAATCAGCCCCAGCATTTT. Its protein product is CASARDSSNQPQHF.

This clonotype was picked up many times. The chain has TRBV2 and TRBJ1-5; 10 bases line up with TRBD1. Trimming removed 6 bases from V and 5 bases from J; junction bases left unmatched: 4. CDR3 length equals 14 residues. CDR1 and CDR2 (germline): SNHLY, FYNNEI. The CDR3 DNA follows: TGTGCCAGCAGACCCGGGACAGGGGATCAGCCCCAGCATTTT. It yields the protein CASRPGTGDQPQHF.

The chain recombines TRBV6-4 with TRBJ2-7, with D tentatively TRBD1 (6 bases). In germline, CDR1 is MRHNA, CDR2 SNTAGT. The CDR3 contains 16 residues. Trimming removed 10 bases from V and 2 bases from J, with 24 bases in between. The CDR3, as DNA: TGTGCCACCAAAGGGGAGATTAGGGCAGGGGCCTACGAGCAGTACGTC. Encoded protein: CATKGEIRAGAYEQYV.

In its sample, this clonotype was seen many times. Relative to the germline gene, one junction end is altered; a read error may explain this. The rearrangement links TRBV7-7 to TRBJ1-1; no clear D. Germline assignment: CDR1 SSHAT and CDR2 FNYEAQ (reference sequence). The CDR3 runs 13 residues. The CDR3 DNA reads TGTGCTAGCAGCACCTCCCTGAACACTGAAGCTTTCTTT. It is translated as CASSTSLNTEAFF.

This clonotype was seen a few times. The DNA is omitted, as the CDR3 cannot be located on it reliably, and the CDR3 follows TCRdb's listing. V usage is TRBV7-5 and J usage is TRBJ1-2; whether TRBD1, the table's D call, matches the DNA was not checked. TRBV7-5 is deemed a pseudogene. The CDR3 is 17 amino acids long, termini counted. The CDR3 reads CISVPEVGPDRCDGYTF.

The chain carries TRBV4-1 and TRBJ2-5; D remains unclear. V was clipped by 3 bases and J by 5 bases, with 10 bases between them. In germline, CDR1 is MGHRA, CDR2 YSYEKL. The CDR3 has 13 amino acids. The CDR3 loop reads CASSHTGGETQYF. The CDR3 nucleotides are TGCGCCAGCAGCCATACGGGTGGGGAGACCCAGTACTTC.

V usage is TRBV7-8 and J usage is TRBJ1-2; D possibly corresponds to TRBD1 (5 bases). V was trimmed by 5 bases and J by 4 bases, leaving 11 bases between them. The length of the CDR3 is 13 residues. The germline V gene has CDR1 SGHVS and CDR2 FQNEAQ. CDR3 region: CASSLGGVYGYTF. The CDR3 nucleotides read TGTGCCAGCAGCCTCGGGGGGGTCTATGGCTACACCTTC.

Judged by abundance, this clonotype is medium-sized. The CDR3 here is CASSLVGTETQYF. Written as DNA, the CDR3 is TGTGCCAGCAGCTTAGTTGGGACGGAGACCCAGTACTTC. This chain uses TRBV7-9 with TRBJ2-5; either TRBD1 or TRBD2 may supply D (5 bases each). The CDR3 contains 13 residues. Germline V CDR1 and CDR2: SEHNR, FQNEAQ (reference sequence). V lost 1 base, J lost 5 bases, and 8 bases lay in between.